The 27 T cell receptor beta chains below all came from one sample that was sequenced in a study of beta chain features in type 1 diabetes. What was sequenced were expressed TCRB transcripts, since all of the isolated RNA had been reverse transcribed. The method was immunoSEQ multiplex PCR; TCRdb's version includes in-frame clones alone and lacks a portion of them. The sample comprises tens of thousands of clones, approximately 32% of which are singletons, and 0.45% rests with the top ten. Specimen: stem cell memory CD4+ T cells from blood. These receptors were obtained from a woman between 18 and 29 years old in good health.

The chain couples TRBV5-4 to TRBJ2-7; 11 bases are shared with TRBD2. J lost 3 bases, V lost 2 bases, and 7 bases had no gene match. Germline loops: CDR1 SGHNT, CDR2 YYREEE (reference sequence). The CDR3 is 16 amino acids. As DNA, the CDR3 is TGTGCCAGCAGCTTCCCGGGTACTAGCGGGAGCTACGAGCAGTACTTC. This translates into CASSFPGTSGSYEQYF.

This sequence joins TRBV11-3 and TRBJ2-3; the match to TRBD2 covers 8 bases. The V and J ends lost 5 bases and 4 bases, in that order; junction bases with no gene match: 8. This CDR3 is 15 amino acids long. Looked up from germline, CDR1 is SGHNT and CDR2 is YENEEA. CDR3 amino acids: CASSRWSGSPDTQYF. The CDR3, as DNA: TGTGCCAGCAGCCGTTGGAGCGGGAGCCCAGATACGCAGTATTTT.

This rearrangement joins TRBV28 to TRBJ2-3; 12 bases match TRBD1. J gave up 4 bases and V 5 bases, and 7 bases lay outside the gene matches. CDR1 and CDR2 from the germline V gene are MDHEN and SYDVKM. The CDR3 extends over 16 amino acids. The CDR3 loop reads CASSRSGTGGADTQYF. In DNA, the CDR3 is TGTGCCAGCAGTCGATCCGGGACAGGGGGCGCAGATACGCAGTATTTT.

The chain joins TRBV2 to TRBJ2-5; TRBD2 matches 12 bases. The CDR3 sequence is 16 residues long. V shed 4 bases and J 5 bases; nucleotides not matched to a gene: 8. The germline gives CDR1 SNHLY, CDR2 FYNNEI. CDR3: CASSGLRTSGTETQYF. In DNA, the CDR3 is TGTGCCAGCAGTGGATTGAGGACTAGCGGGACGGAGACCCAGTACTTC.

This clone appeared a few times. The gene calls are TRBV7-9 and TRBJ1-1; tentatively, D is TRBD1 (6 bases). This CDR3 is built from 15 residues. Germline V lookup: CDR1 SEHNR, CDR2 FQNEAQ (reference sequence). Trimming removed 5 bases from V and 1 base from J, with 14 bases in between. In nucleotides, the CDR3 is TGTGCCAGCAGCCTCTTACAGGGACGGAACACTGAAGCTTTCTTT. Residues: CASSLLQGRNTEAFF.

This clone was seen only a few times. The gene calls are TRBV5-1 and TRBJ2-5, with 10 bases that match TRBD2. The CDR3 has 16 residues. V was pared by 0 bases and J by 5 bases, with 7 bases of the junction left unmatched. Per germline, CDR1 SGHRS and CDR2 YFSETQ. Written as DNA, the CDR3 is TGCGCCAGCAGCTTGGTCCTAGCGGGAGCTGATGAGACCCAGTACTTC. Translating gives CASSLVLAGADETQYF. Using reference TRBV5-1 and TRBJ2-5 for the parts outside the CDR3, the full variable domain is KAGVTQTPRYLIKTRGQQVTLSCSPISGHRSVSWYQQTPGQGLQFLFEYFSETQRNKGNFPGRFSGRQFSNSRSEMNVSTLELGDSALYLCASSLVLAGADETQYFGPGTRLLVL.

Only a few counts were recorded for this clone. The chain combines TRBV2 with TRBJ2-1; TRBD1 matches 8 bases. The CDR3 consists of 14 residues. Germline V gene data show CDR1 as SNHLY and CDR2 as FYNNEI. Trimming cost V 8 bases and J 7 bases; bases outside gene matches: 10. CDR3 nucleotides: TGTGCCAGCCTTAGGACAGGGTTGGGAAATGAGCAGTTCTTC. It specifies CASLRTGLGNEQFF.

This clone was found many times. The chain links TRBV30 to TRBJ2-1, with 14 bases that match TRBD2. Looked up from germline, CDR1 is GTSNPN and CDR2 is SVGIG (reference sequence). The CDR3 consists of 13 residues. J was trimmed by 10 bases and V by 5 bases; bases with no gene match: 4. The CDR3 nucleotides are TGTGCCTGGGGACTAGCGGGAGGAGGCGAGCAGTTCTTC. Amino acid sequence: CAWGLAGGGEQFF.

The chain combines TRBV7-9 with TRBJ1-5; possibly TRBD1 for D (6 bases). From germline, CDR1 is SEHNR and CDR2 FQNEAQ (reference sequence). This CDR3 spans 13 amino acids. Trimming pared 5 bases from V and 7 bases from J, leaving 12 bases between. Here the CDR3 reads CASSTGNGQPQHF. The CDR3, as DNA: TGTGCCAGCAGCACAGGGAATGGACAGCCCCAGCATTTT.

In its sample, this clone was seen once. This chain uses TRBV14 with TRBJ2-3; TRBD2 matches 14 bases. With V trimmed by 4 bases and J by 2 bases, 2 bases remained unmatched. The CDR3 is 16 residues long. Germline values: CDR1 SGHDN, CDR2 FVKESK. This chain's CDR3 is CASSRLAGGLTDTQYF. The CDR3 region has the DNA TGTGCCAGCAGCCGACTAGCGGGAGGGCTCACAGATACGCAGTATTTT.

This clone was picked up a small number of times. The V and J genes are TRBV18 and TRBJ2-3; tentatively, D is TRBD1 (6 bases). The V end lost 5 bases, the J end lost 2 bases, and 17 bases lay between the germline ends. The germline V gene encodes CDR1 KGHSH and CDR2 LQKENI. CDR3 length equals 16 residues. DNA of the CDR3: TGTGCCAGCTCAGAAAACTCCGGACAGTCCACAGATACGCAGTATTTT. Amino acids: CASSENSGQSTDTQYF.

DNA for the CDR3: TGTGCCAGCAGGAACGGGGGGGCAGATACGCAGTATTTT. Protein: CASRNGGADTQYF. The chain couples TRBV6-1 to TRBJ2-3; 8 positions agree with TRBD2. With 6 bases clipped from V and 4 bases from J, the junction kept 3 bases outside the gene matches. Germline CDR1 reads MNHNS; CDR2 reads SASEGT. The CDR3 is made up of 13 amino acids.

The V gene is TRBV5-1, the J gene TRBJ2-3; 8 positions match TRBD2. Germline-derived CDR1 and CDR2 are SGHRS and YFSETQ. With V trimmed by 5 bases and J by 0 bases, 2 bases remained unmatched. The CDR3 runs to 14 residues. The CDR3, as DNA: TGCGCCAGCAGTCCTAGCGGGAGCACAGATACGCAGTATTTT. This gives the protein CASSPSGSTDTQYF. The variable domain in full, with the rest retrieved from reference TRBV5-1 and TRBJ2-3, is KAGVTQTPRYLIKTRGQQVTLSCSPISGHRSVSWYQQTPGQGLQFLFEYFSETQRNKGNFPGRFSGRQFSNSRSEMNVSTLELGDSALYLCASSPSGSTDTQYFGPGTRLTVL.

This clone was detected only a few times. A read error may produce the germline difference seen at one junction end. In DNA, the CDR3 is TGCGCCAGCAGCCCAGGACAGCCTGGCCCTAATTATGGCTACACCTTC. It codes for CASSPGQPGPNYGYTF. The rearrangement joins TRBV5-1 to TRBJ1-2; a possible D gene is TRBD1 (6 bases). Germline loops: CDR1 SGHRS, CDR2 YFSETQ. This CDR3 is built from 16 residues.

The DNA of the CDR3 is TGTGCCAGCACCCCGGGACAGGGTTACTATGGCTACACCTTC. This gives the protein CASTPGQGYYGYTF. The chain uses TRBV7-2 and TRBJ1-2; 9 bases map to TRBD1. V lost 7 bases and J lost 3; bases outside the gene matches: 6. The CDR3 is 14 amino acids. Germline CDR1 reads SGHTA; CDR2 reads FQGNSA.

This clone was counted between two and nine times. The chain couples TRBV7-2 to TRBJ1-2, with 9 bases lining up with TRBD1. There are 13 residues in the CDR3. The V gene's germline CDR1 is SGHTA and CDR2 FQGNSA. With 6 bases clipped from V and 9 bases from J, the junction kept 8 bases outside the gene matches. CDR3 region: CASSPGQGGRYTF. The CDR3 coding sequence is TGTGCCAGCAGTCCGGGACAGGGAGGGCGCTACACCTTC.

This clone has only a few counts. This sequence joins TRBV18 and TRBJ1-2, with D maybe TRBD1 (5 bases). Germline V gene lookup returns CDR1 KGHSH and CDR2 LQKENI. Deletions cut 3 bases from V and 0 bases from J, with 8 bases between. The CDR3 contains 14 residues. CDR3 nucleotides: TGTGCCAGCTCACCGGCAGGGACTAACTATGGCTACACCTTC. The encoded protein is CASSPAGTNYGYTF. The full variable domain, its missing parts supplied by reference TRBV18 and TRBJ1-2, is NAGVMQNPRHLVRRRGQEARLRCSPMKGHSHVYWYRQLPEEGLKFMVYLQKENIIDESGMPKERFSAEFPKEGPSILRIQQVVRGDSAAYFCASSPAGTNYGYTFGSGTRLTVV.

J is TRBJ2-5 and V is TRBV4-2; TRBD1 matches 7 bases. The V segment lost 0 bases and the J segment 4 bases; nucleotides outside the gene matches: 11. The CDR3 is made up of 17 amino acids. CDR1 and CDR2 from the germline V gene are LGHNA and YNFKEQ. CDR3 in DNA: TGTGCCAGCAGCCAAGATCCGTTCGAGGGGGCAGGAGAGACCCAGTACTTC. Amino acid sequence: CASSQDPFEGAGETQYF.

This clone was seen only a few times. V usage is TRBV25-1 and J usage is TRBJ1-2; D ambiguous. The CDR3 is 12 residues long. Germline CDR1 and CDR2: MGHDK and SYGVNS. V was trimmed by 3 bases and J by 10 bases, leaving 12 bases between them. The CDR3 nucleotides read TGTGCCAGCAGTGATTCAGACGGGGACTACACCTTC. Its translation: CASSDSDGDYTF.

This clone has a handful of counts. For the CDR3, the DNA is TGTGCCAGCAGTTACGGGGAGGGGGTACAGACCGGGGAGCTGTTTTTT. It encodes CASSYGEGVQTGELFF. V and J are TRBV28 and TRBJ2-2; TRBD2 might be the D (7 bases). The CDR3 spans 16 residues. V was shortened by 4 bases and J by 5 bases, with 17 bases between the two germline ends. The V gene's germline CDR1 is MDHEN and CDR2 SYDVKM.

CDR3 in DNA: TGCGCCAGCAGCTTGGTTTTAGGGAGTTACGAGCAGTACTTC. Protein: CASSLVLGSYEQYF. This chain links TRBV5-1 with TRBJ2-7, with a weak D call TRBD2 (5 bases). Germline V gives CDR1 SGHRS, CDR2 YFSETQ. The CDR3 is 14 residues long. V lost 0 bases and J 4 bases, leaving 11 bases between the germline ends.

Only a few counts were recorded for this clone. The chain links TRBV7-8 to TRBJ2-1, with D hard to call. The CDR3 extends over 11 amino acids. CDR1 and CDR2 (germline): SGHVS, FQNEAQ. V lost 10 bases to trimming and J lost 4 bases, with 8 bases between them. The CDR3 sequence: CAIQQYNEQFF. CDR3 nucleotides: TGTGCCATCCAACAGTACAATGAGCAGTTCTTC. The entire variable domain, with the rest obtained from reference TRBV7-8 and TRBJ2-1, is as follows: GAGVSQSPRYKVAKRGQDVALRCDPISGHVSLFWYQQALGQGPEFLTYFQNEAQLDKSGLPSDRFFAERPEGSVSTLKIQRTQQEDSAVYLCAIQQYNEQFFGPGTRLTVL.

V is TRBV6-5 and J is TRBJ2-1, with D maybe TRBD1 (6 bases). V lost 6 bases and J 5 bases, leaving 14 bases between the germline ends. Germline-derived CDR1 and CDR2 are MNHEY and SVGAGI. This CDR3 region has 14 residues. The CDR3 reads CASSNRDTDNEQFF. The CDR3 nucleotides are TGTGCCAGCAGCAACCGGGACACCGACAATGAGCAGTTCTTC.

V and J are TRBV27 and TRBJ1-5; D is unclear. The CDR3 is 16 amino acids. V was trimmed by 7 bases and J by 0 bases, leaving 16 bases between them. Germline assignment: CDR1 MNHEY and CDR2 SMNVEV (reference sequence). CDR3 in DNA: TGTGCCAGCAACCCTTCACCCGGACTTAGCAATCAGCCCCAGCATTTT. Translated: CASNPSPGLSNQPQHF.

CDR3 DNA sequence: TGTGCCAGCAGCTTCCGCGGGAGGGCCGTCAATGAGCAGTTCTTC. Encoded protein: CASSFRGRAVNEQFF. V usage is TRBV11-3 and J usage is TRBJ2-1, with 9 bases lining up with TRBD2. The V gene end was trimmed by 3 bases and the J gene end by 6 bases; junction bases not matched to a gene: 6. The CDR3 sequence is 15 residues long. Germline V gene data show CDR1 as SGHNT and CDR2 as YENEEA.

The V gene is TRBV7-9, the J gene TRBJ2-3, with a tentative D call TRBD2 (5 bases). This CDR3 region has 13 residues. Between the trimmed V and J ends, which lost 7 bases and 4 bases, there was a span of 12 bases. CDR1 SEHNR and CDR2 FQNEAQ come from the germline V gene (reference sequence). Here the CDR3 DNA reads TGTGCCAGCAAGAGGGCTAATCCAGATACGCAGTATTTT. This translates into CASKRANPDTQYF.

The chain links TRBV5-6 to TRBJ2-5; the D is unclear. V lost 0 bases to trimming and J lost 0 bases, with 9 bases between them. In germline, CDR1 is SGHDT, CDR2 YYEEEE. The CDR3 covers 15 residues. The CDR3 is CASSLVVGNQETQYF. The CDR3 DNA sequence: TGTGCCAGCAGCTTGGTGGTCGGTAACCAAGAGACCCAGTACTTC.